These 8 T cell receptor beta chains were all obtained from the same sample, sequenced in a study of precursors of human CD4 cytotoxic T cells. Sorted CD4+ central memory, effector memory, IL-7R-high TEMRA and IL-7R-negative TEMRA cells underwent bulk UMI sequencing. TCRdb re-analysed the reads in MiXCR, keeping a single row per CDR3 protein. This sample has under 950 distinct CDR3 sequences, with 12% to 15% found just once. The sequencing sample was made of memory CD4+ T cells from blood (PBMCs). These receptors all stem from a human donor in good health.

This clonotype is large (0.1 to 1%) by share. V and J are TRBV5-8 and TRBJ1-5; no firm D call. Trimming pared 5 bases from V and 0 bases from J, leaving 18 bases between. The CDR3 sequence is 17 residues long. CDR1 is SGHTS, CDR2 YDEGEE, per germline. The CDR3 spells CASRKEGSAYSNQPQHF. The DNA of the CDR3 is TGTGCCAGCAGGAAGGAAGGGTCGGCTTATAGCAATCAGCCCCAGCATTTT.

This clonotype was seen a few times. V gene TRBV11-2 combines with J gene TRBJ2-5, with 8 bases fitting TRBD1. The CDR3 spans 15 residues. J was trimmed by 5 bases and V by 2 bases; bases with no gene match: 7. Per germline, CDR1 SGHAT and CDR2 FQNNGV. CDR3: CASSLQGAVGETQYF. CDR3 in DNA: TGTGCCAGCAGCTTACAGGGGGCGGTAGGGGAGACCCAGTACTTC.

This clonotype is judged large. This chain joins TRBV24-1 and TRBJ2-1; 16 bases line up with TRBD2. CDR3 size: 17 residues. Germline V gene lookup returns CDR1 KGHDR and CDR2 SFDVKD. V gave up 4 bases and J gave up 8 bases; unmatched junction bases: 7. The CDR3 spells CATSEPGLAGGPDEQFF. The CDR3 nucleotides read TGTGCCACCAGTGAGCCGGGACTAGCGGGAGGGCCGGATGAGCAGTTCTTC.

The gene calls are TRBV19 and TRBJ1-1; TRBD1 matches at 7 bases. From germline, CDR1 is LNHDA and CDR2 SQIVND (reference sequence). V shed 6 bases, J shed 11 bases, and the junction held 9 bases outside the gene matches. The CDR3 runs 12 residues. The CDR3 DNA reads TGTGCCAGTAGCGGCAGAGGGGGCTCGGCTTTCTTT. Translated: CASSGRGGSAFF.

The CDR3 is CASGSREDTQYF. Here the CDR3 DNA reads TGTGCTAGTGGTAGCAGGGAAGATACGCAGTATTTT. The chain links TRBV12-5 to TRBJ2-3, with a weak D call TRBD1 (5 bases). Germline CDR1 and CDR2: LGHNT and FRNRAP. The length of the CDR3 is 12 residues. Trimming pared 5 bases from V and 5 bases from J, leaving 8 bases between.

This clonotype came up a few times. The chain links TRBV20-1 to TRBJ2-5, with 7 bases aligning to TRBD2. The trim removed 0 bases at V and 1 base at J, leaving 5 bases unmatched. Germline V lookup: CDR1 DFQATT, CDR2 SNEGSKA (reference sequence). The CDR3 spans 15 residues. CDR3 nucleotide sequence: TGCAGTGCTAGAGAGGGGAGGGTGCCCCAAGAGACCCAGTACTTC. Residues: CSAREGRVPQETQYF.

Only a few counts were recorded for this clonotype. This chain joins TRBV20-1 and TRBJ2-3; 11 bases fit TRBD2. The germline gives CDR1 DFQATT, CDR2 SNEGSKA (reference sequence). This CDR3 has 15 amino acids. After removal of 2 bases from V and 4 bases from J, the junction contained 5 bases not matched to a gene. CDR3 DNA: TGCAGTGCTAGACCACGTAGCGGGAGGGCAGATACGCAGTATTTT. Residues: CSARPRSGRADTQYF.

The chain couples TRBV20-1 to TRBJ2-7; D might be TRBD2 (5 bases). V shed 3 bases and J shed 4 bases, with 13 bases lying between them. The CDR3 runs to 13 residues. Germline CDR1 reads DFQATT; CDR2 reads SNEGSKA (reference sequence). The CDR3 DNA is TGCAGTGCTAGGTGGGAGATTGGGTACGAGCAGTACTTC. Translating it yields CSARWEIGYEQYF.